This TCR beta chain emerged from a study of blood T cell repertoires in COVID-19. Whole-study context: Samples taken during acute and convalescent COVID-19 were collected in the United States, Italy and Spain. From T cells, B-cell-depleted T cells, or PBMCs came the material, which was cDNA or gDNA.

Study processing details: Amplified reference gene primers provided the basis for estimating nucleated cell counts. The repertoire was sequenced with immunoSEQ multiplex PCR; TCRdb's copy has only in-frame clones and lacks some. That table furnishes V, J and clone size, whereas the DNA furnished D and trimming. Of roughly 130,000 clones in the sample, roughly 80% were seen once. This CDR3 comprises 13 residues. Germline values: CDR1 SGHAT, CDR2 FQDESV (reference sequence). V was trimmed by 7 bases and J by 2 bases, leaving 10 bases between them. Only a few counts were recorded for this clone. Sample: peripheral blood. This receptor was identified in a woman aged 30 to 39 who had recovered from COVID-19. This chain joins TRBV11-1 and TRBJ2-3, with D uncertain. The CDR3 DNA sequence: TGTGCCAGCAACTCCCAACCCACAGATACGCAGTATTTT. Its translation is CASNSQPTDTQYF.